Listed here are 14 T cell receptor beta chains from one sample, sequenced in a study of T cells after yellow fever vaccination. TCRdb independently ran MiXCR on the 5' RACE reads; one entry per CDR3 protein. This sample has around 49,000 distinct CDR3 sequences, with approximately 6.3% found just once. The source material was CD8+ T cells not binding an NS4B(214-222) dextramer, sorted from PBMCs, sampled 45 days after the yellow fever booster vaccination. The receptor set was obtained from a man aged 25-40 years who received the YFV17D yellow fever vaccine.

The sample holds many counts of this clonotype. The rearrangement links TRBV9 to TRBJ2-2; D remains unclear. In germline, CDR1 is SGDLS, CDR2 YYNGEE. V was trimmed by 0 bases and J by 2 bases, leaving 5 bases between them. CDR3 length: 14 residues. The CDR3 DNA reads as TGTGCCAGCAGCGTAGGCGGAAACACCGGGGAGCTGTTTTTT. Protein product: CASSVGGNTGELFF.

V usage is TRBV15 and J usage is TRBJ2-3; 7 bases align to TRBD2. Germline assignment: CDR1 LNHNV and CDR2 YYDKDF (reference sequence). V gave up 3 bases and J gave up 0 bases; unmatched junction bases: 12. The CDR3 runs 18 residues. CDR3 in amino acids: CATSRDETSLYSTDTQYF. Here the CDR3 DNA reads TGTGCCACCAGCAGGGACGAGACTAGCCTTTATAGCACAGATACGCAGTATTTT. Supplemented by reference TRBV15 and TRBJ2-3, the full variable domain reads DAMVIQNPRYQVTQFGKPVTLSCSQTLNHNVMYWYQQKSSQAPKLLFHYYDKDFNNEADTPDNFQSRRPNTSFCFLDIRSPGLGDTAMYLCATSRDETSLYSTDTQYFGPGTRLTVL.

The chain uses TRBV5-4 and TRBJ2-7; the match to TRBD1 covers 9 bases. Trimming removed 2 bases from V and 7 bases from J; junction bases left unmatched: 7. The CDR3 covers 14 residues. CDR1 SGHNT and CDR2 YYREEE come from the germline V gene (reference sequence). CDR3 in amino acids: CASSFGTGRLEQYF. The CDR3 DNA sequence: TGTGCCAGCAGCTTTGGGACAGGGCGGCTTGAGCAGTACTTC.

There are many counts of this clonotype. This sequence joins TRBV20-1 and TRBJ2-5; no definite D call. V was pared by 7 bases and J by 2 bases, with 14 bases between. CDR3 length equals 13 residues. Germline V CDR1 and CDR2: DFQATT, SNEGSKA (reference sequence). CDR3 loop: CSGVGPEQETQYF. The CDR3 nucleotides read TGCAGTGGCGTGGGCCCAGAGCAAGAGACCCAGTACTTC.

This clonotype showed up many times. J is TRBJ1-2 and V is TRBV29-1; D is perhaps TRBD1 (6 bases). The CDR3 has 13 amino acids. Germline V gene data show CDR1 as SQVTM and CDR2 as ANQGSEA. Between the trimmed V and J ends, which lost 5 bases and 4 bases, there was a span of 14 bases. The CDR3 protein is CSVRAGDGYGYTF. CDR3 nucleotides: TGCAGCGTTCGAGCAGGGGATGGCTATGGCTACACCTTC. Together with reference TRBV29-1 and TRBJ1-2, the CDR3 gives the full variable domain: SAVISQKPSRDICQRGTSLTIQCQVDSQVTMMFWYRQQPGQSLTLIATANQGSEATYESGFVIDKFPISRPNLTFSTLTVSNMSPEDSSIYLCSVRAGDGYGYTFGSGTRLTVV.

The table lists this clonotype with many counts. CDR3 DNA: TGCGCCAGCAGCCCCGAGTTACCCAACAATGAGCAGTTCTTC. Translation: CASSPELPNNEQFF. The gene calls are TRBV4-3 and TRBJ2-1; D unresolved. CDR1 is LGHNA, CDR2 YSLEER, per germline. The CDR3 runs 14 residues. The ends were cut back, 4 bases at V and 5 bases at J, with 12 bases in the middle.

A remark on this clonotype: A read error may explain this, as a much larger clone is one base away. The CDR3 region has the DNA TGTGCCAGCAGCGTGAGCGTGGAGAACACCGGGGAGCTGTTTTTT. Translation gives CASSVSVENTGELFF. The rearrangement joins TRBV9 to TRBJ2-2; D remains unclear. The CDR3 length is 15 residues. Germline V CDR1 and CDR2: SGDLS, YYNGEE. V was shortened by 2 bases and J by 1 base, with 9 bases between the two germline ends.

This clonotype was observed a handful of times. V is TRBV7-9 and J is TRBJ1-1, with TRBD1 as a possible D gene (5 bases). With 7 bases removed from V and 6 bases from J, the gap between germline ends came to 24 bases. The CDR3 runs 16 residues. Germline CDR1 is SEHNR and CDR2 is FQNEAQ (reference sequence). CDR3 sequence: CASTNSYSSRGPEAFF. DNA of the CDR3: TGTGCCAGCACCAACAGCTACTCGTCCCGGGGACCTGAAGCTTTCTTT.

This clonotype was observed many times. The J gene is TRBJ2-3, the V gene TRBV19; D ambiguous. The V gene's germline CDR1 is LNHDA and CDR2 SQIVND (reference sequence). Deletions cut 6 bases from V and 0 bases from J, with 10 bases between. The CDR3 length is 14 residues. CDR3 residues: CASRAELSTDTQYF. CDR3 nucleotide sequence: TGTGCCAGTAGGGCAGAGCTAAGCACAGATACGCAGTATTTT.

This clonotype was observed many times. The rearrangement links TRBV20-1 to TRBJ2-3, with 7 bases fitting TRBD2. The V and J ends lost 2 bases and 1 base, in that order; junction bases with no gene match: 9. Germline lookup yields CDR1 DFQATT and CDR2 SNEGSKA (reference sequence). The CDR3 spans 16 residues. The CDR3 here is CSARSPLAARTDTQYF. The DNA of the CDR3 is TGCAGTGCTAGATCCCCTCTAGCGGCCCGCACAGATACGCAGTATTTT.

At least ten counts were recorded for this clonotype. The chain recombines TRBV5-5 with TRBJ2-2; D possibly corresponds to TRBD1 (6 bases). CDR1 SGHKS and CDR2 YYEKEE come from the germline V gene (reference sequence). V lost 1 base to trimming and J lost 0 bases, with 10 bases between them. The CDR3 covers 16 residues. Here the CDR3 DNA reads TGTGCCAGCAGCTTGAAGGGGGAGACGAACACCGGGGAGCTGTTTTTT. Translation: CASSLKGETNTGELFF.

This clonotype was seen at least ten times. V gene TRBV28 combines with J gene TRBJ2-3, with D uncertain. V was cut by 2 bases and J by 7 bases, with 4 bases left in between. Germline CDR1 MDHEN, CDR2 SYDVKM. The CDR3 sequence is 11 residues long. CDR3 sequence: CASSLENTQYF. The DNA of the CDR3 is TGTGCCAGCAGTTTAGAAAATACGCAGTATTTT.

The rearrangement links TRBV20-1 to TRBJ2-3; D not resolved. In germline, CDR1 is DFQATT, CDR2 SNEGSKA (reference sequence). Trimming took 3 bases from V and 2 from J, leaving 18 bases between them. The CDR3 has 16 amino acids. The CDR3: CSARSAVITYTDTQYF. The CDR3 DNA reads as TGCAGTGCTAGGTCGGCTGTTATTACTTACACAGATACGCAGTATTTT.

This clonotype was detected ten times or more. The chain is built from TRBV2 and TRBJ2-1; no clear D. V gave up 8 bases and J gave up 1 base, with 9 bases separating them. This CDR3 has 13 residues. CDR1 and CDR2 from the germline V gene are SNHLY and FYNNEI. The CDR3, as DNA: TGTGCCAGCCGAGGTAGTTCCTACAATGAGCAGTTCTTC. Protein: CASRGSSYNEQFF.